In its sample, the clone carrying this T cell receptor beta chain ranks as medium-sized (0.01 to 0.1%). Its specificity is unknown. This entry comes from a study of T cells in localized non-small cell lung cancer. Findings and caveats of the study: Of the tissues analyzed, uninvolved adjacent lung showed maximal T cell clonality, greater than tumor. Out of the top 100 tumor clones, a median roughly 52 were seen in adjacent lung. The tumor had only one region sequenced, so heterogeneity remains possible.

Measured with immunoSEQ multiplex PCR; TCRdb has only the in-frame clones, and not every one. The sample carries 1,400 to 1,500 clones, roughly 25% recorded once. According to the study, adjacent lung free of atypia was obtained at least 2 cm from the tumor margin. The sequencing used normal lung tissue next to the tumor, collected before any cancer treatment. This receptor was taken from a man aged 18-55 years with stage II lung adenocarcinoma.

Written as DNA, the CDR3 is TGTGCCAGCAGCTTACCGACTAACACCGGGGAGCTGTTTTTT. Protein sequence: CASSLPTNTGELFF. The chain has TRBV11-3 and TRBJ2-2; no clear D gene. Germline V gives CDR1 SGHNT, CDR2 YENEEA. This CDR3 is 14 amino acids long. The V end was cut by 2 bases, the J end by 2 bases, with 6 bases between.